The rows below give T cell receptor beta chains drawn from one sample of a study of blood T cell repertoires in COVID-19. TCRdb's copy holds only in-frame clones and misses some; the assay was immunoSEQ multiplex PCR. The repertoire has some 230,000 clones, roughly 89% of them found once; the top ten carry around 2%. The source material was peripheral blood. These receptors originate from a man younger than 40 who had recovered from COVID-19. CDR3s include the opening cysteine and the closing phenylalanine or tryptophan. A D gene is named only where the DNA matches it firmly.

TRBD2,TRBJ2-2,TRBV7-6,CASSFGASGGTTGELFF,TGTGCCAGCAGCTTTGGGGCTAGCGGGGGAACTACCGGGGAGCTGTTTTTT
TRBD2,TRBJ2-3,TRBV3-1/TRBV3-2,CASSQPGLAGGVPTDTQYF,TGTGCCAGCAGCCAACCGGGACTAGCGGGGGGGGTTCCCACAGATACGCAGTATTTT
-,TRBJ1-5,TRBV5-8,CASSPTGSWQPQHF,TGTGCCAGCAGTCCGACAGGTTCGTGGCAGCCCCAGCATTTT
TRBD1,TRBJ2-3,TRBV24-1,CATSDSDRGLGNTQYF,TGTGCCACCAGTGACTCCGACAGGGGGCTTGGAAATACGCAGTATTTT
-,TRBJ2-3,TRBV5-1,CASSSHRVRTDTQYF,TGCGCCAGCAGCTCGCACAGGGTGAGGACAGATACGCAGTATTTT
TRBD2,TRBJ2-5,TRBV5-1,CASSFKLAGGLVGETQYF,TGCGCCAGCAGCTTCAAGTTAGCGGGGGGCCTTGTTGGAGAGACCCAGTACTTC
-,TRBJ1-4,TRBV10-3,CAISEPGQGTNEKLFF,TGTGCCATCAGTGAGCCCGGACAAGGAACTAATGAAAAACTGTTTTTT
-,TRBJ2-7,TRBV6-5,CASSMSGILYEQYF,TGTGCCAGCAGCATGTCAGGGATATTGTACGAGCAGTACTTC
TRBD2,TRBJ2-2,TRBV6-1,CASSLLAGAGGELFF,TGTGCCAGCAGTTTACTAGCGGGGGCCGGCGGGGAGCTGTTTTTT
TRBD2,TRBJ2-7,TRBV6-2/TRBV6-3,CASSGTSVPYEQYF,TGTGCCAGCAGCGGGACTAGCGTCCCCTACGAGCAGTACTTC
-,TRBJ2-5,TRBV5-1,CASSVFQGIQETQYF,TGCGCCAGCAGCGTATTCCAGGGGATCCAAGAGACCCAGTACTTC
-,TRBJ1-6,TRBV4-1,CASSLIPGDSPLHF,TGCGCCAGCAGCCTAATCCCAGGGGATTCACCCCTCCACTTT
-,TRBJ1-3,TRBV11-2,CASSLDWLQGTGNTIYF,TGTGCCAGCAGCTTAGATTGGTTGCAGGGGACTGGAAACACCATATATTTT
-,TRBJ1-6,TRBV30,CAWSRGLSYNSPLHF,TGTGCCTGGAGCAGGGGCCTCTCCTATAATTCACCCCTCCACTTT
-,TRBJ2-1,TRBV5-6,CASSLRGSLIQFF,TGTGCCAGCAGCTTGAGGGGCTCCCTAATTCAGTTCTTC
-,TRBJ1-1,TRBV6-5,CASSYSGGGEAFF,TGTGCCAGCAGTTACTCGGGAGGGGGTGAAGCTTTCTTT
TRBD1,TRBJ1-2,TRBV10-3,CAISAYIRDRQIYGYTF,TGTGCCATCAGTGCCTACATCCGGGACAGGCAAATCTATGGCTACACCTTC
-,TRBJ1-2,TRBV11-2,CASSPHGARGYGYTF,TGTGCCAGCAGCCCGCACGGGGCGCGGGGCTATGGCTACACCTTC